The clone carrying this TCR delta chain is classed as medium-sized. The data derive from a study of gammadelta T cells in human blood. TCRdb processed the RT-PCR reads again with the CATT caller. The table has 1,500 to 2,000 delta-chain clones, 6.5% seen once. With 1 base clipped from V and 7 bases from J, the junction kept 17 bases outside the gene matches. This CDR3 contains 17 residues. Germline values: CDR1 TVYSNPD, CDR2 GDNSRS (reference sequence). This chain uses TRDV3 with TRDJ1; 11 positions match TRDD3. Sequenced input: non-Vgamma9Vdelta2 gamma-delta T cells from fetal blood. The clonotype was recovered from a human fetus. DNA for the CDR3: TGTGCCTTTAAGGGGCGATGGGGGATACGCGGGATTGGTAAACTCATCTTT. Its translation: CAFKGRWGIRGIGKLIF.